The subject of this entry is one TCR beta chain. RNA-based 3' RACE libraries used unique molecular identifiers. MiXCR, run by TCRdb on the 3' RACE reads, gives a single entry per CDR3 protein. The sample contains over 15,000 distinct CDR3 sequences, 3% to 3.5% of which appear only once. The V gene lost 2 bases and the J gene lost 1 base, with 11 bases spanning the gap. The CDR3 runs 15 residues. Germline V gene lookup returns CDR1 SGHVS and CDR2 FQNEAQ. The data were taken from a study of HIV-infected children after antiretroviral therapy interruption. The treatment here: PENTA 11 planned treatment interruption arm or continuous ART arm. Naive CD4+ CD45RA+ CD45RO- T cells were FACS-sorted from thawed PBMCs.

Sequences were derived from CD45RA+ CD4+ T cells from PBMCs, sampled from a donor given antiretroviral therapy, either interrupted or continuous. The subset: naive CD4+ CD45RA+ CD45RO- T cells. This receptor was identified in a child aged 2 to 17 with HIV. The V call is TRBV7-8, the J call TRBJ1-1; no clear D. The CDR3 nucleotides are TGTGCCAGCAGCTTATCACCGGGCACGAACACTGAAGCTTTCTTT. Protein sequence: CASSLSPGTNTEAFF.